The 27 T cell receptor beta chains listed next were all sequenced from one sample in a study of T cell clonality in common variable immunodeficiency. The protocol was immunoSEQ multiplex PCR, while the TCRdb copy is restricted to in-frame clones and leaves out a portion. The sample was found to contain about 34,000 clones, and every one recurs. General observations from the study: Fewer deletions and N-nucleotide insertions were reportedly seen in common variable immunodeficiency TCR beta sequences.

Their recognized antigens are unknown. Source material: peripheral blood mononuclear cells. Receptor source: a human donor with common variable immunodeficiency.

The sample holds a few counts of this clone. CDR3 DNA, as far as it was read: TGTGCCAGCTCAGCAGACTATAACTCTTACAATGAG. Translating gives CASSADYNSYNE. The full CDR3 protein reads CASSADYNSYNEQFF. The J gene is TRBJ2-1, the V gene TRBV18; tentatively, D is TRBD2 (5 bases). The sequence runs out 3 residues before the end of the CDR3; the remainder is reconstructed from the germline J gene. Germline lookup yields CDR1 KGHSH and CDR2 LQKENI. The CDR3 sequence is 15 residues long. V was clipped by 5 bases and J by 4 bases, with 15 bases between them.

This clone has just a few counts. The read is 3 residues too short to cover the CDR3 end, so that end is filled in from the germline J gene. The chain joins TRBV18 to TRBJ2-1; TRBD2 agrees at 11 bases. Unmatched junction bases numbered 8, after V lost 2 bases and J lost 5 bases. The CDR3 spans 17 residues. Germline lookup yields CDR1 KGHSH and CDR2 LQKENI. CDR3 region: CASSPIPTSGSHNEQFF. The part of the CDR3 DNA that was read is TGTGCCAGCTCACCAATTCCCACTAGCGGGAGCCACAATGAG.

This clone was observed at least ten times. CDR3 DNA (partial): TGTGCCAGCTCACCCGTCCGGGCAGATACG. This codes for CASSPVRADT. The full-length CDR3 reads as CASSPVRADTQYF. J is TRBJ2-3 and V is TRBV18; D not certain. The read gets to within 3 residues of the CDR3 end, and the germline J gene fills in the rest. Trimming removed 3 bases from V and 4 bases from J, with 8 bases in between. This CDR3 has 13 residues. Germline-derived CDR1 and CDR2 are KGHSH and LQKENI. Drawing the rest from reference TRBV18 and TRBJ2-3, the complete variable domain is NAGVMQNPRHLVRRRGQEARLRCSPMKGHSHVYWYRQLPEEGLKFMVYLQKENIIDESGMPKERFSAEFPKEGPSILRIQQVVRGDSAAYFCASSPVRADTQYFGPGTRLTVL.

In its sample, this clone was seen many times. The CDR3 goes on 3 residues after the read ends, and that part is filled in from the germline J gene. The genes are TRBV10-1 and TRBJ1-1; TRBD1 aligns across 8 bases. Germline CDR1 reads WNHNN; CDR2 reads SYGVQD (reference sequence). The V segment lost 7 bases and the J segment 1 base; nucleotides outside the gene matches: 5. The CDR3 loop spans 14 amino acids. The sequenced CDR3 bases are TGCGCCAGCATGACAGGGGCGTGGAACACTGAA. The encoded protein is CASMTGAWNTE. The entire CDR3 sequence reads CASMTGAWNTEAFF.

Concerning this clone itself: This may come from a read error, since a much larger clone is one base off. The read comes to an end 3 residues before the CDR3 does, leaving the germline J gene to fill in the end. The genes are TRBV11-2 and TRBJ2-7; 9 bases are shared with TRBD1. The germline gives CDR1 SGHAT, CDR2 FQNNGV. Trimming at V came to 5 bases and at J to 3 bases, leaving 8 bases not matched to a gene. CDR3 length equals 15 residues. Partial CDR3 DNA: TGTGCCAGCAGCCGGCTGACAGGGGGTCGCTACGAG. Translating gives CASSRLTGGRYE. The CDR3 as a whole reads CASSRLTGGRYEQYF.

About this clone: The read terminates 3 residues before the CDR3 end, so the remaining end is supplied by the germline J gene. V is TRBV2 and J is TRBJ1-5; D not resolved. In germline, CDR1 is SNHLY, CDR2 FYNNEI. The length of the CDR3 is 15 residues. V shed 3 bases and J shed 1 base, with 10 bases lying between them. CDR3 in amino acids: CASSDAGSSNQPQHF. CDR3 bases read: TGTGCCAGCAGTGATGCGGGTTCGAGCAATCAGCCC.

This clone was counted at least ten times. The read ends 3 residues early relative to the CDR3; the germline J gene fills the gap. J is TRBJ2-7 and V is TRBV20-1; 13 bases are a match to TRBD2. The CDR3 has 16 residues. Germline V lookup: CDR1 DFQATT, CDR2 SNEGSKA (reference sequence). J lost 3 bases, V lost 7 bases, and 12 bases had no gene match. The CDR3: CSVPGGLAGVGYEQYF. CDR3 DNA, as far as it was read: TGCAGTGTCCCTGGTGGACTAGCGGGAGTGGGCTACGAG.

This clone was detected a few times. The CDR3 end falls 3 residues outside the read, so it is completed with the germline J gene. The rearrangement joins TRBV19 to TRBJ1-4; 9 bases are a match to TRBD1. The CDR3 is made up of 20 amino acids. The germline gives CDR1 LNHDA, CDR2 SQIVND (reference sequence). Germline trimming cut 6 bases from V and 8 bases from J; bases unmatched to any gene: 25. CDR3 bases read: TGTGCCAGTAGCCTTACCGCCCGACAGGGGGTTGGTCCCAGTGAGGAAAAA. This sequence encodes CASSLTARQGVGPSEEK. The full-length CDR3 reads as CASSLTARQGVGPSEEKLFF.

This clone was counted a few times. The read terminates 3 residues before the CDR3 end, so the remaining end is supplied by the germline J gene. This chain links TRBV11-2 with TRBJ2-7; D possibly corresponds to TRBD2 (5 bases). Germline CDR1 reads SGHAT; CDR2 reads FQNNGV. The V end was cut by 1 base, the J end by 6 bases, with 10 bases between. This CDR3 contains 13 residues. The CDR3 here is CASSLAGVGEQYF. The sequenced CDR3 bases are TGTGCCAGCAGCTTAGCCGGGGTCGGCGAG.

The chain's CDR3 is CSARELAAYNEQFF. The DNA read from the CDR3 is TGCAGTGCTAGAGAACTAGCTGCCTACAATGAG. The J gene is TRBJ2-1, the V gene TRBV20-1; tentatively, D is TRBD2 (6 bases). The sequence runs out 3 residues before the end of the CDR3; the remainder is reconstructed from the germline J gene. Trimming removed 0 bases at V and 2 bases at J, with 8 bases between. This CDR3 contains 14 residues. Germline V gives CDR1 DFQATT, CDR2 SNEGSKA (reference sequence).

This clone was recorded at least ten times. The CDR3 goes on 3 residues after the read ends, and that part is filled in from the germline J gene. The gene calls are TRBV29-1 and TRBJ1-2, with 7 bases identical to TRBD1. This CDR3 contains 12 residues. In germline, CDR1 is SQVTM, CDR2 ANQGSEA. The CDR3 reads CSVETGINGYTF. CDR3 DNA, as far as it was read: TGCAGCGTTGAGACAGGGATCAACGGC.

This clone appeared many times. With the read ending 3 residues before the CDR3 end, the germline J gene is used to fill in that end. The chain combines TRBV20-1 with TRBJ1-5, with TRBD1 matching over 8 bases. Germline V CDR1 and CDR2: DFQATT, SNEGSKA (reference sequence). J lost 1 base, V lost 1 base, and 3 bases had no gene match. CDR3 size: 15 residues. The CDR3 is CSARAWTGSNQPQHF. The sequenced part of the CDR3 DNA is TGCAGTGCTAGAGCCTGGACAGGGAGCAATCAGCCC.

With respect to this clone: The missing CDR3 end, 3 residues past where the read stops, is filled in from the germline J gene. The chain joins TRBV18 to TRBJ1-1, with unresolved D. This CDR3 comprises 15 residues. The V and J ends lost 6 bases and 5 bases respectively, with 19 bases between them. Germline V CDR1 and CDR2: KGHSH, LQKENI. Incomplete CDR3 DNA: TGTGCCAGCTCCGTTAGGGTTGTCACGGGGACTGAA. Translation: CASSVRVVTGTE. The full CDR3 protein is CASSVRVVTGTEAFF.

The sample holds a few counts of this clone. With the read ending 3 residues before the CDR3 end, the germline J gene is used to fill in that end. The chain uses TRBV7-6 and TRBJ1-3; 7 bases are a match to TRBD1. With V trimmed by 5 bases and J by 5 bases, 3 bases remained unmatched. Germline values: CDR1 SGHVS, CDR2 FNYEAQ. The CDR3 covers 13 residues. The CDR3 sequence is CASSLQGRNTIYF. The sequenced part of the CDR3 DNA is TGTGCCAGCAGCCTACAGGGGAGAAACACC. The variable domain in full, with the rest retrieved from reference TRBV7-6 and TRBJ1-3, is GAGVSQSPRYKVTKRGQDVALRCDPISGHVSLYWYRQALGQGPEFLTYFNYEAQQDKSGLPNDRFSAERPEGSISTLTIQRTEQRDSAMYRCASSLQGRNTIYFGEGSWLTVV.

Worth noting for this clone: The CDR3 end falls 3 residues outside the read, so it is completed with the germline J gene. The chain joins TRBV11-2 to TRBJ2-2; 13 bases are a match to TRBD2. From germline, CDR1 is SGHAT and CDR2 FQNNGV. V lost 8 bases and J lost 5; bases outside the gene matches: 2. The CDR3 consists of 14 residues. The CDR3 is CASRTSGRTGELFF. The DNA read from the CDR3 is TGTGCCAGCCGGACTAGCGGGAGAACCGGGGAG.

This clone was picked up many times. The read finishes 3 residues shy of the CDR3 end, and the germline J gene is used to complete it. The chain uses TRBV5-1 and TRBJ2-7, with a weak D call TRBD2 (5 bases). V lost 0 bases to trimming and J lost 2 bases, with 12 bases between them. The CDR3 spans 15 residues. Germline loops: CDR1 SGHRS, CDR2 YFSETQ. This chain's CDR3 is CASSLEGGRTYEQYF. The part of the CDR3 DNA that was read is TGCGCCAGCAGCTTGGAGGGCGGGCGTACCTACGAG.

Concerning this clone itself: The CDR3 end lies 3 residues beyond the end of the read and is filled in from the germline J gene. V usage is TRBV6-2 or TRBV6-3 and J usage is TRBJ2-5, with D tentatively TRBD2 (5 bases). Between the trimmed V and J ends, which lost 5 bases and 7 bases, there was a span of 14 bases. In germline, CDR1 is MNHEY, CDR2 SVGEGT. There are 13 residues in the CDR3. The CDR3 reads CASSGGLVGTQYF. The DNA read from the CDR3 is TGTGCCAGCAGTGGTGGACTGGTCGGGACC.

Of note for this clone: Sequencing ends 3 residues short of the CDR3 end; the germline J gene provides the rest. This chain joins TRBV6-2 or TRBV6-3 and TRBJ1-2; D remains ambiguous. Trimming stripped 0 bases from V and 7 bases from J, with 9 bases between. This CDR3 spans 13 amino acids. CDR1 and CDR2 (germline): MNHEY, SVGEGT. The CDR3 region is CASSYSRGTGYTF. CDR3 DNA (partial): TGTGCCAGCAGTTACTCTCGGGGTACTGGC.

The covered CDR3 bases are TGTGCCAGCAGCTCTTATGTCGGGGGGGCAGGTGCTTACAATGAG. Encoded protein: CASSSYVGGAGAYNE. The whole CDR3 reads CASSSYVGGAGAYNEQFF. The chain links TRBV7-3 to TRBJ2-1; 8 nucleotides match TRBD2. The read ends 3 residues early relative to the CDR3; the germline J gene fills the gap. Trimming cost V 4 bases and J 4 bases; bases outside gene matches: 15. The CDR3 runs to 18 residues. Germline V CDR1 and CDR2: SGHTA, FQGTGA. Together with reference TRBV7-3 and TRBJ2-1, the CDR3 gives the full variable domain: GAGVSQTPSNKVTEKGKYVELRCDPISGHTALYWYRQSLGQGPEFLIYFQGTGAADDSGLPNDRFFAVRPEGSVSTLKIQRTERGDSAVYLCASSSYVGGAGAYNEQFFGPGTRLTVL.

This clone was found a few times. The CDR3 end is not reached by the read, which stops 3 residues before it; the germline J gene fills it in. The chain carries TRBV7-3 and TRBJ1-1; the D is unclear. Looked up from germline, CDR1 is SGHTA and CDR2 is FQGTGA. This CDR3 region has 13 residues. Trimming left V 8 bases short and J 4 bases short, with 14 bases between. The sequenced part of the CDR3 DNA is TGTGCCAGCGCCCCCTACTCAGGCACTGAA. This encodes CASAPYSGTE. The full CDR3 protein reads CASAPYSGTEAFF.

The DNA read from the CDR3 is TGTGCCAGCTCGCCTACAGGGAACACTGAA. It encodes CASSPTGNTE. The whole CDR3 reads CASSPTGNTEAFF. The rearrangement joins TRBV18 to TRBJ1-1, with D possibly being TRBD1 (5 bases). The read terminates 3 residues ahead of where the CDR3 ends, so the germline J gene completes it. This CDR3 comprises 13 residues. Per germline, CDR1 KGHSH and CDR2 LQKENI. Between the trimmed V and J ends, which lost 6 bases and 1 base, there was a span of 9 bases. The variable domain in full, with the rest retrieved from reference TRBV18 and TRBJ1-1, is NAGVMQNPRHLVRRRGQEARLRCSPMKGHSHVYWYRQLPEEGLKFMVYLQKENIIDESGMPKERFSAEFPKEGPSILRIQQVVRGDSAAYFCASSPTGNTEAFFGQGTRLTVV.

This clone ranks as medium-sized. With the read ending 3 residues before the CDR3 end, the germline J gene is used to fill in that end. V and J are TRBV29-1 and TRBJ1-2; tentative D call: TRBD1 (5 bases). The V gene lost 5 bases and the J gene lost 1 base, with 11 bases spanning the gap. The CDR3 runs to 13 residues. The germline gives CDR1 SQVTM, CDR2 ANQGSEA. Incomplete CDR3 DNA: TGCAGCGTTCCCTGGGGGGGTAACTATGGC. Protein product: CSVPWGGNYG. The CDR3 as a whole reads CSVPWGGNYGYTF.

With respect to this clone: The read finishes 3 residues shy of the CDR3 end, and the germline J gene is used to complete it. The J gene is TRBJ2-3, the V gene TRBV5-3; 11 nucleotides agree with TRBD1. TRBV5-3 is an ORF, and what it does is uncertain. The J segment lost 3 bases and the V segment lost 0 bases, leaving 9 bases of the junction unmatched. The length of the CDR3 is 18 residues. The CDR3 here is CARSLAFTGTGGTDTQYF. CDR3 bases read: TGTGCCAGAAGCTTGGCCTTTACCGGGACAGGGGGTACAGATACG.

In this sample, this clone turned up a few times. Sequencing ends 3 residues short of the CDR3 end; the germline J gene provides the rest. The V gene is TRBV18, the J gene TRBJ1-4; D possibly corresponds to TRBD1 (5 bases). The germline CDR1 and CDR2 sequences are KGHSH and LQKENI. V lost 5 bases and J lost 8, with 15 bases in between. This CDR3 has 14 residues. The CDR3 here is CASSDRDWEEKLFF. The DNA read from the CDR3 is TGTGCCAGCTCAGACCGGGACTGGGAGGAAAAA.

On this clone: The read terminates 3 residues ahead of where the CDR3 ends, so the germline J gene completes it. The chain joins TRBV18 to TRBJ1-1; the D is unclear. Trimming shortened V by 3 bases and J by 1 base, and 12 bases separated the two germline ends. The CDR3 consists of 15 residues. Germline V CDR1 and CDR2: KGHSH, LQKENI. CDR3 loop: CASSPPLEGNTEAFF. Partial CDR3 DNA: TGTGCCAGCTCACCTCCCTTGGAGGGGAACACTGAA.

This clone was seen ten or more times. The observed sequence ends 3 residues before the CDR3 terminus, with the missing tail filled in from the germline J gene. The chain uses TRBV27 and TRBJ2-6; D gene ambiguous. V was shortened by 6 bases and J by 0 bases, with 12 bases between the two germline ends. The CDR3 is made up of 16 amino acids. Germline CDR1 MNHEY, CDR2 SMNVEV (reference sequence). The part of the CDR3 DNA that was read is TGTGCCAGCAGCCCCGCAGAAGTCTCTGGGGCCAACGTC. It translates to CASSPAEVSGANV. The full CDR3 protein is CASSPAEVSGANVLTF.

This clone appeared a few times. The read stops 3 residues short of the end of the CDR3; the missing end is completed from the germline J gene. This chain connects TRBV5-1 to TRBJ2-7, with D perhaps TRBD2 (7 bases). Trimming took 0 bases from V and 0 from J, leaving 13 bases between them. Per the germline V gene, CDR1 is SGHRS and CDR2 is YFSETQ. There are 16 residues in the CDR3. Here the CDR3 reads CASSLAGGPPSYEQYF. The CDR3 DNA, read in part, is TGCGCCAGCAGCTTGGCCGGGGGGCCTCCCTCCTACGAG.